Each of the 27 T cell receptor beta chains below was sequenced from the same sample in a study of blood T cell repertoires in COVID-19. Some clones are missing from TCRdb's copy, which holds only in-frame ones; the method was immunoSEQ multiplex PCR. The sample records around 200,000 clones, around 86% being singletons. The sample comprised peripheral blood. Every receptor here comes from a man aged 50 to 59 with acute or convalescent COVID-19.

CDR3 in DNA: TGTGCCAGCAGCTCTGGGACTGAACCTTATAATTCACCCCTCCACTTT. It specifies CASSSGTEPYNSPLHF. V and J are TRBV5-4 and TRBJ1-6; weak D call: TRBD1 (5 bases). The CDR3 is 16 residues long. The V and J ends lost 3 bases and 4 bases respectively, with 14 bases between them. Germline V gives CDR1 SGHNT, CDR2 YYREEE (reference sequence).

The chain carries TRBV2 and TRBJ1-6; the D is unclear. CDR1 and CDR2 (germline): SNHLY, FYNNEI. V was clipped by 4 bases and J by 9 bases, with 13 bases between them. The CDR3 runs 14 residues. This CDR3 reads CASSVERVSSPLHF. CDR3 DNA: TGTGCCAGCAGTGTGGAACGGGTTTCTTCACCCCTCCACTTT.

The rearrangement links TRBV29-1 to TRBJ2-7, with 10 positions matching TRBD1. The CDR3 spans 17 residues. Germline V gene lookup returns CDR1 SQVTM and CDR2 ANQGSEA. V was pared by 4 bases and J by 1 base, with 13 bases of the junction left unmatched. The CDR3 protein is CSVGGFPGQGSSYEQYF. The DNA of the CDR3 is TGCAGCGTTGGGGGATTCCCGGGACAGGGGTCTTCCTACGAGCAGTACTTC.

V usage is TRBV6-1 and J usage is TRBJ2-7; 7 nucleotides agree with TRBD1. This CDR3 comprises 13 residues. Losses at the gene ends were 3 bases for V and 5 bases for J; bases not matched to a gene: 4. CDR1 and CDR2 from the germline V gene are MNHNS and SASEGT. The CDR3 sequence is CASSDPQGDEQYF. The CDR3, as DNA: TGTGCCAGCAGTGACCCTCAGGGGGACGAGCAGTACTTC.

V usage is TRBV7-9 and J usage is TRBJ1-2; TRBD1 is a possible D gene (5 bases). Germline-derived CDR1 and CDR2 are SEHNR and FQNEAQ (reference sequence). V was clipped by 5 bases and J by 1 base, with 17 bases between them. The length of the CDR3 is 16 residues. CDR3 DNA: TGTGCCAGCAGCGCCCAGGGTCGGGGGTATAACTATGGCTACACCTTC. Protein: CASSAQGRGYNYGYTF.

A few counts support this clone. The chain joins TRBV6-5 to TRBJ1-5; 7 nucleotides line up with TRBD1. Germline V CDR1 and CDR2: MNHEY, SVGAGI. V trimming: 5 bases; J trimming: 9 bases; junction bases outside the gene matches: 10. This CDR3 spans 14 amino acids. The CDR3 bases are TGTGCCAGCAGTCGAGGGACAGCCCAAATGCCCCAGCATTTT. Translated, it gives CASSRGTAQMPQHF.

The chain uses TRBV18 and TRBJ1-1; no reliable D call. Germline V gene data show CDR1 as KGHSH and CDR2 as LQKENI. The CDR3 runs to 13 residues. The V gene lost 5 bases and the J gene lost 5 bases, with 12 bases spanning the gap. CDR3 sequence: CASSDYGETEAFF. The CDR3, as DNA: TGTGCCAGCTCAGACTACGGGGAAACTGAAGCTTTCTTT.

The V and J genes are TRBV5-1 and TRBJ2-1; 7 nucleotides match TRBD1. Per germline, CDR1 SGHRS and CDR2 YFSETQ. V shed 3 bases, J shed 5 bases, and the junction held 8 bases outside the gene matches. CDR3 size: 15 residues. CDR3 loop: CASSYGTVPNNEQFF. DNA for the CDR3: TGCGCCAGCAGCTATGGGACAGTCCCTAACAATGAGCAGTTCTTC.

This clone was seen only once. The chain employs TRBV7-9 and TRBJ1-6, with D perhaps TRBD1 (5 bases). In germline, CDR1 is SEHNR, CDR2 FQNEAQ (reference sequence). V was clipped by 4 bases and J by 8 bases, with 15 bases between them. The CDR3 spans 15 residues. The CDR3 is CASSSLEGADSPLHF. CDR3 DNA: TGTGCCAGCAGCTCCCTCGAAGGGGCGGATTCACCCCTCCACTTT.

V usage is TRBV15 and J usage is TRBJ2-7, with D possibly matching TRBD2 (6 bases). The CDR3 is 16 amino acids. V was clipped by 3 bases and J by 3 bases, with 18 bases between them. Germline lookup yields CDR1 LNHNV and CDR2 YYDKDF (reference sequence). Here the CDR3 DNA reads TGTGCCACCAGCAGGGGGGGTGGGACCTTTTACTACGAGCAGTACTTC. It encodes CATSRGGGTFYYEQYF.

The chain employs TRBV13 and TRBJ1-5; D unclear. The CDR3 is made up of 14 amino acids. Germline CDR1 and CDR2: PRHDT and FYEKMQ (reference sequence). The V end was cut by 5 bases, the J end by 0 bases, with 8 bases between. CDR3 region: CASSPRYSNQPQHF. As DNA, the CDR3 is TGTGCCAGCAGCCCTAGATATAGCAATCAGCCCCAGCATTTT. Filled out from reference TRBV13 and TRBJ1-5, the complete variable domain reads AAGVIQSPRHLIKEKRETATLKCYPIPRHDTVYWYQQGPGQDPQFLISFYEKMQSDKGSIPDRFSAQQFSDYHSELNMSSLELGDSALYFCASSPRYSNQPQHFGDGTRLSIL.

The chain couples TRBV3-1 (or the pseudogene TRBV3-2) to TRBJ2-3, with 10 bases identical to TRBD2. The ends lost 0 bases at V and 5 bases at J; junction bases unmatched: 5. In germline, CDR1 is LGHDT, CDR2 YNNKEL (reference sequence). The CDR3 is 16 amino acids. CDR3 nucleotides: TGTGCCAGCAGCCAAGATTATAGCGGGGGGCAAGATACGCAGTATTTT. Its translation: CASSQDYSGGQDTQYF.

The chain links TRBV27 to TRBJ2-7; D possibly corresponds to TRBD1 (6 bases). The CDR3 length is 12 residues. Trimming took off 4 bases at V and 3 bases at J, with 7 bases between the two ends. Per the germline V gene, CDR1 is MNHEY and CDR2 is SMNVEV (reference sequence). The CDR3 region has the DNA TGTGCCAGCAGTTCGACAGGCTACGAGCAGTACTTC. Its protein product is CASSSTGYEQYF.

This chain uses TRBV24-1 with TRBJ2-2; 7 nucleotides agree with TRBD1. The germline V gene encodes CDR1 KGHDR and CDR2 SFDVKD. The CDR3 has 16 residues. The junction had 6 bases not matched to a gene; V was cut back by 3 bases and J by 3 bases. The CDR3 DNA reads as TGTGCCACCAGTGATACAACGGACAGGTACACCGGGGAGCTGTTTTTT. It is translated as CATSDTTDRYTGELFF.

This clone was found once. The genes are TRBV5-4 and TRBJ2-2; D gene ambiguous. Deletions cut 4 bases from V and 0 bases from J, with 13 bases between. Per germline, CDR1 SGHNT and CDR2 YYREEE (reference sequence). This CDR3 spans 16 amino acids. This CDR3 is CASSPQKSANTGELFF. Written as DNA, the CDR3 is TGTGCCAGCAGCCCACAGAAGTCGGCGAACACCGGGGAGCTGTTTTTT.

This clone was observed a single time. The chain recombines TRBV7-9 with TRBJ1-3; D is unresolved. Trimming stripped 4 bases from V and 0 bases from J, with 10 bases between. The CDR3 contains 15 residues. Germline CDR1 is SEHNR and CDR2 is FQNEAQ (reference sequence). CDR3 in DNA: TGTGCCAGCAGCTCCCTTCTGTCCTCTGGAAACACCATATATTTT. Translated, it gives CASSSLLSSGNTIYF. The entire variable domain, with the rest obtained from reference TRBV7-9 and TRBJ1-3, is as follows: DTGVSQNPRHKITKRGQNVTFRCDPISEHNRLYWYRQTLGQGPEFLTYFQNEAQLEKSRLLSDRFSAERPKGSFSTLEIQRTEQGDSAMYLCASSSLLSSGNTIYFGEGSWLTVV.

This chain joins TRBV9 and TRBJ2-3, with TRBD2 identical over 7 bases. CDR1 and CDR2 (germline): SGDLS, YYNGEE. Losses at the gene ends were 0 bases for V and 4 bases for J; bases not matched to a gene: 8. The CDR3 contains 16 residues. The CDR3 region is CASSVVGGGESDTQYF. The DNA of the CDR3 is TGTGCCAGCAGCGTAGTTGGGGGAGGGGAATCAGATACGCAGTATTTT.

Note on this clone: The junction shows a germline mismatch at one end, possibly a read error. The chain joins TRBV5-5 to TRBJ1-6, with 9 bases that match TRBD1. The length of the CDR3 is 15 residues. Germline V lookup: CDR1 SGHKS, CDR2 YYEKEE (reference sequence). The CDR3 sequence: CASSLEGQGHSPLHF. The CDR3, as DNA: TGTGCCAGCAGCTTGGAAGGACAGGGGCATTCCCCCCTCCACTTT. The full variable domain, rest sourced from reference TRBV5-5 and TRBJ1-6, is DAGVTQSPTHLIKTRGQQVTLRCSPISGHKSVSWYQQVLGQGPQFIFQYYEKEERGRGNFPDRFSARQFPNYSSELNVNALLLGDSALYLCASSLEGQGHSPLHFGNGTRLTVT.

The chain links TRBV7-9 to TRBJ1-4; weak D call: TRBD1 (5 bases). Trimming shortened V by 1 base and J by 12 bases, and 12 bases separated the two germline ends. The CDR3 extends over 13 amino acids. Germline CDR1 and CDR2: SEHNR and FQNEAQ (reference sequence). CDR3 protein: CASSLEVSGELFF. DNA for the CDR3: TGTGCCAGCAGCTTAGAGGTATCGGGGGAACTGTTTTTT.

The J gene is TRBJ2-5, the V gene TRBV3-1 (or the pseudogene TRBV3-2), with 14 bases identical to TRBD2. Germline V gives CDR1 LGHDT, CDR2 YNNKEL (reference sequence). Trimming cost V 6 bases and J 2 bases; bases outside gene matches: 11. The CDR3 consists of 18 residues. CDR3 DNA sequence: TGTGCCAGCAGACCTCCTTTTGGACTAGCGGGGGGTCAAGAGACCCAGTACTTC. Translation: CASRPPFGLAGGQETQYF.

This rearrangement joins TRBV5-4 to TRBJ1-3; TRBD1 aligns across 9 bases. Germline trimming cut 2 bases from V and 0 bases from J; bases unmatched to any gene: 3. Germline lookup yields CDR1 SGHNT and CDR2 YYREEE (reference sequence). The CDR3 extends over 16 amino acids. For the CDR3, the DNA is TGTGCCAGCAGCTTTGGGACAGGGCTCTCTGGAAACACCATATATTTT. Its protein product is CASSFGTGLSGNTIYF. Full variable domain (remainder filled in from reference TRBV5-4 and TRBJ1-3): ETGVTQSPTHLIKTRGQQVTLRCSSQSGHNTVSWYQQALGQGPQFIFQYYREEENGRGNFPPRFSGLQFPNYSSELNVNALELDDSALYLCASSFGTGLSGNTIYFGEGSWLTVV.

V and J are TRBV5-1 and TRBJ2-1, with 7 bases lining up with TRBD2. The CDR3 sequence is 14 residues long. Trimming took 4 bases from V and 10 from J; bases not matched to a gene: 11. CDR1 SGHRS and CDR2 YFSETQ come from the germline V gene. The CDR3 reads CASSIGTTRREQFF. As DNA, the CDR3 is TGCGCCAGCAGCATTGGGACTACACGCAGGGAGCAGTTCTTC.

This clone was counted a single time. The chain is built from TRBV4-1 and TRBJ1-5, with D maybe TRBD1 (5 bases). Germline V CDR1 and CDR2: MGHRA, YSYEKL. Trimming stripped 1 base from V and 3 bases from J, with 13 bases between. The CDR3 sequence is 16 residues long. In nucleotides, the CDR3 is TGCGCCAGCAGCCAAGTCCTTAGGGGTTCCAATCAGCCCCAGCATTTT. Protein sequence: CASSQVLRGSNQPQHF.

This clone was counted only a few times. The genes are TRBV6-1 and TRBJ2-7, with TRBD1 matching 8 bases. Germline trimming cut 0 bases from V and 6 bases from J; bases unmatched to any gene: 7. Germline V gene sequence: CDR1 MNHNS, CDR2 SASEGT. CDR3 size: 15 residues. As DNA, the CDR3 is TGTGCCAGCAGTGAAGCGTGGCAGGGGGCGGTCGAGCAGTACTTC. It specifies CASSEAWQGAVEQYF.

V and J are TRBV19 and TRBJ1-5; D remains ambiguous. Germline V CDR1 and CDR2: LNHDA, SQIVND (reference sequence). The CDR3 consists of 13 residues. V was cut by 3 bases and J by 7 bases, with 10 bases left in between. The CDR3 DNA sequence: TGTGCCAGTAGTATCTCGAGGGCACAGCCCCAGCATTTT. Translation gives CASSISRAQPQHF.

This chain links TRBV10-1 with TRBJ1-5; D is perhaps TRBD1 (5 bases). Germline lookup yields CDR1 WNHNN and CDR2 SYGVQD (reference sequence). This CDR3 is built from 12 residues. Trimming shortened V by 5 bases and J by 5 bases, and 7 bases separated the two germline ends. The CDR3: CASSSGDQPQHF. CDR3 in DNA: TGCGCCAGCAGTTCGGGGGATCAGCCCCAGCATTTT.

This clone was counted a few times. The V call is TRBV6-5, the J call TRBJ1-4, with D hard to call. CDR1 is MNHEY and CDR2 is SVGAGI in the germline V gene. Trimming shortened V by 6 bases and J by 8 bases, and 13 bases separated the two germline ends. The CDR3 consists of 13 residues. For the CDR3, the DNA is TGTGCCAGCAGCCCCACAACGGGGGAAAAACTGTTTTTT. Its protein is CASSPTTGEKLFF.